This passage covers 15 T cell receptor beta chains from one sample sequenced in a study of identical twins. TCRdb passed the 5' RACE reads through MiXCR, listing each CDR3 protein once. The repertoire consists of fewer than 900,000 distinct CDR3 sequences, with 18% occurring once and the leading ten covering about an eighth. The same specimen was also included in a second study, on T cells expressing NK-cell markers.

Sequences were obtained from PBMCs. The receptor set was obtained from a woman under 30 in good health.

The table lists this clonotype with a few counts. This chain uses TRBV5-4 with TRBJ2-7; TRBD2 matches 8 bases. CDR1 is SGHNT, CDR2 YYREEE, per germline (reference sequence). The V gene end was trimmed by 3 bases and the J gene end by 3 bases; junction bases not matched to a gene: 8. The CDR3 is 15 amino acids. The CDR3 nucleotides read TGTGCCAGCAGCTCCGGGACTAGGAATGACTACGAGCAGTACTTC. It translates to CASSSGTRNDYEQYF.

This clonotype was detected a few times. V gene TRBV24-1 combines with J gene TRBJ2-3; D assignment may be TRBD1 or TRBD2 (6 bases each). Germline loops: CDR1 KGHDR, CDR2 SFDVKD. The CDR3 length is 15 residues. V lost 3 bases and J lost 7, with 16 bases in between. Here the CDR3 reads CATSDPGASMNTQYF. The DNA for the CDR3 is TGTGCCACCAGTGATCCGGGGGCATCGATGAATACGCAGTATTTT.

CDR3 bases: TGTGCCAGCAGCGTCCGGCGGGACACCACGCAGTATTTT. Its protein is CASSVRRDTTQYF. The chain links TRBV9 to TRBJ2-3, with D perhaps given as TRBD1 or TRBD2 (6 bases each). CDR1 and CDR2 (germline): SGDLS, YYNGEE. With 2 bases removed from V and 9 bases from J, the gap between germline ends came to 13 bases. This CDR3 has 13 amino acids.

There are a few counts of this clonotype. The chain is built from TRBV12-3 or TRBV12-4 and TRBJ2-7; 8 bases align to TRBD1. This CDR3 has 13 amino acids. The trim removed 3 bases at V and 5 bases at J, leaving 3 bases unmatched. CDR3 region: CASSLTGVDEQYF. The CDR3 bases are TGTGCCAGCAGTTTGACAGGGGTTGACGAGCAGTACTTC.

This clonotype was seen only a few times. The CDR3: CASSSRLGDHEQYF. The CDR3, as DNA: TGTGCCAGCAGCTCCCGACTAGGGGACCACGAGCAGTACTTC. The gene calls are TRBV3-1 and TRBJ2-7; D is perhaps TRBD2 (6 bases). This CDR3 contains 14 residues. In germline, CDR1 is LGHDT, CDR2 YNNKEL (reference sequence). V lost 5 bases and J 5 bases, leaving 16 bases between the germline ends.

Only a few counts were recorded for this clonotype. V is TRBV7-2 and J is TRBJ1-1, with D unclear. V was cut by 3 bases and J by 8 bases, with 7 bases left in between. This CDR3 is built from 11 residues. Germline CDR1 reads SGHTA; CDR2 reads FQGNSA. The CDR3 protein is CASSFEKEAFF. CDR3 DNA: TGTGCCAGCAGCTTTGAAAAGGAAGCTTTCTTT. Variable domain in full (rest from reference TRBV7-2 and TRBJ1-1): GAGVSQSPSNKVTEKGKDVELRCDPISGHTALYWYRQSLGQGLEFLIYFQGNSAPDKSGLPSDRFSAERTGGSVSTLTIQRTQQEDSAVYLCASSFEKEAFFGQGTRLTVV.

This chain uses TRBV10-1 with TRBJ1-3; the D is unclear. Germline loops: CDR1 WNHNN, CDR2 SYGVQD (reference sequence). V was pared by 6 bases and J by 4 bases, with 4 bases between. The CDR3 runs to 11 residues. The CDR3 region has the DNA TGCGCCAGCAGGGACGGAAACACCATATATTTT. Translation: CASRDGNTIYF.

The chain couples TRBV7-9 to TRBJ2-4, with a possible D match to TRBD1 (6 bases). Per germline, CDR1 SEHNR and CDR2 FQNEAQ (reference sequence). This CDR3 is 17 amino acids long. V shed 1 base and J shed 4 bases, with 17 bases lying between them. Written as DNA, the CDR3 is TGTGCCAGCAGCTTAGAGGCTTTAGGGACACCGAAAAACATTCAGTACTTC. Encoded protein: CASSLEALGTPKNIQYF.

This clonotype was seen more than once but under ten times. One junction end disagrees with the germline gene, perhaps due to a read error. The J gene is TRBJ2-5, the V gene TRBV20-1; D tentatively reads TRBD1 or TRBD2 (6 bases each). This CDR3 contains 11 residues. The germline CDR1 and CDR2 sequences are DFQATT and SNEGSKA (reference sequence). The CDR3 DNA sequence: TGCAGTGCCAGAGGGGGGAAGACCCAGTACTTC. It is translated as CSARGGKTQYF.

This chain connects TRBV7-9 to TRBJ1-1; tentatively, D is TRBD1 (5 bases). The ends were cut back, 5 bases at V and 4 bases at J, with 11 bases in the middle. This CDR3 region has 13 residues. Germline values: CDR1 SEHNR, CDR2 FQNEAQ (reference sequence). CDR3 sequence reads: CASSAPQGTEAFF. In nucleotides, the CDR3 is TGTGCCAGCAGCGCACCCCAGGGCACTGAAGCTTTCTTT. The whole variable domain, remainder taken from reference TRBV7-9 and TRBJ1-1, is DTGVSQNPRHKITKRGQNVTFRCDPISEHNRLYWYRQTLGQGPEFLTYFQNEAQLEKSRLLSDRFSAERPKGSFSTLEIQRTEQGDSAMYLCASSAPQGTEAFFGQGTRLTVV.

The rearrangement uses TRBV6-1 and TRBJ2-1; 9 bases are a match to TRBD2. Germline CDR1 MNHNS, CDR2 SASEGT. The CDR3 sequence is 16 residues long. With V trimmed by 0 bases and J by 4 bases, 4 bases remained unmatched. CDR3 protein: CASSEAHSGGYNEQFF. The CDR3 coding sequence is TGTGCCAGCAGTGAAGCGCACAGCGGGGGGTACAATGAGCAGTTCTTC.

CDR3 protein: CASSSSLEGTQYF. The CDR3 DNA is TGTGCCAGCAGCTCATCCCTCGAGGGGACCCAGTACTTC. J is TRBJ2-5 and V is TRBV7-8, with a possible D match to TRBD2 (5 bases). This CDR3 has 13 amino acids. V lost 4 bases and J 7 bases, leaving 13 bases between the germline ends. CDR1 is SGHVS and CDR2 is FQNEAQ in the germline V gene.

In its sample, this clonotype was seen a few times. V is TRBV5-1 and J is TRBJ2-1; D remains ambiguous. Trimming took 1 base from V and 6 from J, leaving 8 bases between them. Germline loops: CDR1 SGHRS, CDR2 YFSETQ. This CDR3 region has 13 residues. Written as DNA, the CDR3 is TGCGCCAGCAGCTTGCCAGCCGGCAATGAGCAGTTCTTC. It translates to CASSLPAGNEQFF.

This clonotype has a handful of counts. V is TRBV14 and J is TRBJ1-1; D unresolved. CDR3 length equals 14 residues. Germline CDR1 is SGHDN and CDR2 is FVKESK. The V gene lost 1 base and the J gene lost 1 base, with 7 bases spanning the gap. CDR3 sequence reads: CASSQVRGNTEAFF. Written as DNA, the CDR3 is TGTGCCAGCAGCCAAGTCCGGGGGAACACTGAAGCTTTCTTT.

This clonotype appeared a few times. The rearrangement links TRBV7-9 to TRBJ2-6; 14 nucleotides align to TRBD2. CDR1 and CDR2 from the germline V gene are SEHNR and FQNEAQ (reference sequence). The ends lost 5 bases at V and 5 bases at J; junction bases unmatched: 5. This CDR3 region has 17 residues. CDR3 sequence: CASSLGLAGARANVLTF. CDR3 sequence (DNA): TGTGCCAGCAGCCTGGGACTAGCGGGAGCGAGGGCCAACGTCCTGACTTTC.